This T cell receptor (beta chain) was profiled in a study of blood T cell repertoires in COVID-19. Looking at the study overall: In each case, the material was cDNA or gDNA derived from T cells, B-cell-depleted T cells, or PBMCs.

As processed by the authors: Amplification of reference gene primers provided the estimated nucleated cell counts. TCRdb keeps only in-frame clones here, not all; method: immunoSEQ multiplex PCR. That table supplies the V and J calls and clone size; D and trimming were determined from the DNA. This sample has more than 90,000 clones, with 75% to 90% found just once. The CDR3 totals 15 residues. V was trimmed by 4 bases and J by 0 bases, leaving 12 bases between them. CDR1 LNHDA and CDR2 SQIVND come from the germline V gene (reference sequence). The chain employs TRBV19 and TRBJ1-1, with D perhaps TRBD1 (5 bases). Sequenced: peripheral blood. The TCR was taken from a human donor in a cohort sampled during active COVID-19. CDR3 nucleotides: TGTGCCAGTAGTACCCGACAGTTACTGAACACTGAAGCTTTCTTT. Its protein is CASSTRQLLNTEAFF.